The 14 T cell receptor beta chains given below trace back to one sample, sequenced in a study of cytomegalovirus exposure and HLA in healthy donors. Both 60 Vbeta primers and 13 Jbeta primers went into the PCR. The protocol was immunoSEQ multiplex PCR, while the TCRdb copy is restricted to in-frame clones and leaves out a portion. The repertoire holds about 130,000 clones, with over 15% as singletons. The sample consisted of PBMCs. Every receptor here comes from a female donor in good health and CMV-seropositive.

The V call is TRBV11-1, the J call TRBJ2-6; 10 nucleotides agree with TRBD1. J gave up 2 bases and V 2 bases, and 3 bases lay outside the gene matches. This CDR3 is 17 amino acids long. CDR1 SGHAT and CDR2 FQDESV come from the germline V gene (reference sequence). CDR3 residues: CASSLLGTGAGANVLTF. CDR3 nucleotides: TGTGCCAGCAGCTTACTGGGGACAGGGGCTGGGGCCAACGTCCTGACTTTC.

The table lists this clone with a few counts. The chain is built from TRBV2 and TRBJ2-7; 16 positions match TRBD2. This CDR3 comprises 13 residues. Germline-derived CDR1 and CDR2 are SNHLY and FYNNEI. Losses at the gene ends were 10 bases for V and 4 bases for J; bases not matched to a gene: 1. The DNA of the CDR3 is TGTGCCATGGGACTAGCGGGAGGGTACGAGCAGTACTTC. Its protein product is CAMGLAGGYEQYF.

This clone has just a few counts. V is TRBV2 and J is TRBJ2-3, with D hard to call. CDR1 is SNHLY and CDR2 is FYNNEI in the germline V gene. Trimming removed 2 bases at V and 2 bases at J, with 2 bases between. The CDR3 extends over 12 amino acids. Here the CDR3 DNA reads TGTGCCAGCAGTGAACTCACAGATACGCAGTATTTT. This translates into CASSELTDTQYF.

This clone was recorded a few times. V is TRBV27 and J is TRBJ1-5; 7 bases align to TRBD1. The V gene end was trimmed by 5 bases and the J gene end by 3 bases; junction bases not matched to a gene: 7. CDR3 length equals 15 residues. Per germline, CDR1 MNHEY and CDR2 SMNVEV (reference sequence). CDR3 nucleotides: TGTGCCAGCAGTCTGAGGACAGGCCTCAATCAGCCCCAGCATTTT. Protein product: CASSLRTGLNQPQHF.

This clone was seen a single time. The rearrangement uses TRBV9 and TRBJ2-1, with 9 bases fitting TRBD2. The junction had 8 bases not matched to a gene; V was cut back by 0 bases and J by 7 bases. CDR1 is SGDLS and CDR2 is YYNGEE in the germline V gene. The CDR3 runs 16 residues. The CDR3 is CASSVEAGGPSNEQFF. The CDR3 coding sequence is TGTGCCAGCAGCGTAGAGGCGGGAGGGCCATCTAATGAGCAGTTCTTC.

About this clone: Within the sample, other DNA sequences also encode this same CDR3. The chain uses TRBV11-2 and TRBJ1-2, with 7 bases that match TRBD1. V shed 1 base and J 5 bases; nucleotides not matched to a gene: 1. The CDR3 is 13 residues long. From germline, CDR1 is SGHAT and CDR2 FQNNGV. The CDR3 DNA is TGTGCCAGCAGCTTAGGGACAGGATATGGCTACACCTTC. Translating gives CASSLGTGYGYTF.

There are a few counts of this clone. The V and J genes are TRBV7-9 and TRBJ1-1, with D possibly being TRBD1 (6 bases). CDR1 is SEHNR and CDR2 is FQNEAQ in the germline V gene (reference sequence). The CDR3 covers 15 residues. Deletions cut 2 bases from V and 1 base from J, with 11 bases between. The CDR3 region has the DNA TGTGCCAGCAGCTTAATCCAGGGGAGGAACACTGAAGCTTTCTTT. This sequence encodes CASSLIQGRNTEAFF.

This sequence joins TRBV27 and TRBJ2-2; 9 nucleotides match TRBD1. The CDR3 totals 14 residues. The germline V gene encodes CDR1 MNHEY and CDR2 SMNVEV (reference sequence). V shed 8 bases, J shed 3 bases, and the junction held 4 bases outside the gene matches. As DNA, the CDR3 is TGTGCCAGCCGACAGGGGGTTTACACCGGGGAGCTGTTTTTT. Protein sequence: CASRQGVYTGELFF.

This clone was detected only a few times. The conserved final phenylalanine or tryptophan is absent from the CDR3, which likely points to a read error. The CDR3 loop reads CSYAREGNQPQHV. CDR3 sequence (DNA): TGCAGCTATGCTAGGGAGGGCAATCAGCCCCAGCATGTT. The genes are TRBV29-1 and TRBJ1-5; D not certain. This CDR3 spans 13 amino acids. Looked up from germline, CDR1 is SQVTM and CDR2 is ANQGSEA. V gave up 8 bases and J gave up 2 bases, with 13 bases separating them.

Only a few counts were recorded for this clone. The CDR3 DNA reads as TGTGCCAGCAGTTACCAACAGGGGAGTGGGGCTGAAGCTTTCTTT. Protein product: CASSYQQGSGAEAFF. The rearrangement uses TRBV6-6 and TRBJ1-1, with TRBD1 identical over 7 bases. CDR3 size: 15 residues. Per germline, CDR1 MNHNY and CDR2 SVGAGI (reference sequence). The V segment lost 2 bases and the J segment 6 bases; nucleotides outside the gene matches: 9.

This clone was observed once. This sequence joins TRBV7-4 and TRBJ2-3; TRBD2 agrees at 11 bases. The CDR3 contains 18 residues. The germline V gene has CDR1 SGHVT and CDR2 SQSDAQ. With 2 bases clipped from V and 2 bases from J, the junction kept 9 bases outside the gene matches. DNA for the CDR3: TGTGCCAGCAGCTTACCGACACTACTAGCGGGGGTCACAGATACGCAGTATTTT. Protein sequence: CASSLPTLLAGVTDTQYF. The whole variable domain, filled in from reference TRBV7-4 and TRBJ2-3, reads GAGVSQSPRYKVAKRGRDVALRCDSISGHVTLYWYRQTLGQGSEVLTYSQSDAQRDKSGRPSGRFSAERPERSVSTLKIQRTEQGDSAVYLCASSLPTLLAGVTDTQYFGPGTRLTVL.

The chain joins TRBV28 to TRBJ1-5, with TRBD1 matching 8 bases. Germline V CDR1 and CDR2: MDHEN, SYDVKM. J gave up 7 bases and V 3 bases, and 2 bases lay outside the gene matches. The CDR3 sequence is 13 residues long. The CDR3 loop is CASSFRGRQPQHF. In DNA form, the CDR3 reads TGTGCCAGCAGTTTCAGGGGGCGGCAGCCCCAGCATTTT. The whole variable domain, filled in from reference TRBV28 and TRBJ1-5, reads DVKVTQSSRYLVKRTGEKVFLECVQDMDHENMFWYRQDPGLGLRLIYFSYDVKMKEKGDIPEGYSVSREKKERFSLILESASTNQTSMYLCASSFRGRQPQHFGDGTRLSIL.

There are a few counts of this clone. The chain combines TRBV28 with TRBJ2-5, with TRBD1 matching 9 bases. Germline V lookup: CDR1 MDHEN, CDR2 SYDVKM. V lost 7 bases, J lost 1 base, and 13 bases stayed unmatched. The CDR3 sequence is 17 residues long. CDR3 sequence reads: CASTPLPGTGSQETQYF. CDR3 DNA sequence: TGTGCCAGCACCCCCCTTCCCGGGACAGGGAGCCAAGAGACCCAGTACTTC.

The chain recombines TRBV7-9 with TRBJ1-2; 7 bases are shared with TRBD1. Germline-derived CDR1 and CDR2 are SEHNR and FQNEAQ (reference sequence). This CDR3 is 14 amino acids long. Germline trimming cut 8 bases from V and 2 bases from J; bases unmatched to any gene: 8. For the CDR3, the DNA is TGTGCCAGCGGAACGGGACAGTTAAACTATGGCTACACCTTC. Translated: CASGTGQLNYGYTF. Combining the CDR3 with reference TRBV7-9 and TRBJ1-2 gives the whole variable domain DTGVSQNPRHKITKRGQNVTFRCDPISEHNRLYWYRQTLGQGPEFLTYFQNEAQLEKSRLLSDRFSAERPKGSFSTLEIQRTEQGDSAMYLCASGTGQLNYGYTFGSGTRLTVV.